These 14 T cell receptor beta chains came from one sample sequenced in a study of T cell changes during pregnancy in multiple sclerosis (dated by TCRdb to between 2019 and 2020). Libraries came from the immunoSEQ multiplex PCR assay. This immuneACCESS table, as held by TCRdb, lists in-frame sequences with V and J called but not all clones. Of the missing ones, under half trace to an unresolved V gene in checked studies; the others have no known cause. The sample table contains tens of thousands of clones; only one count was recorded for 92% of them. The top ten clonotypes cover 0.4% to 0.5% of the sample. Sequenced material: CD4+ T cells from peripheral blood mononuclear cells, taken after pregnancy. These receptors were taken from a female donor with multiple sclerosis, enrolled in a pregnancy study.

J is TRBJ2-2 and V is TRBV19; 9 bases match TRBD1. Unmatched junction bases numbered 5, after V lost 5 bases and J lost 4 bases. The CDR3 sequence is 15 residues long. Per the germline V gene, CDR1 is LNHDA and CDR2 is SQIVND (reference sequence). The CDR3 region has the DNA TGTGCCAGTAGTGAGCCGGGACAGGGCACCGGGGAGCTGTTTTTT. It translates to CASSEPGQGTGELFF.

The CDR3 nucleotides read TGTGCCAGCTCACCACCGAAGCGTCCTAGCGGGAGGCGGAACACCGGGGAGCTGTTTTTT. Translating it yields CASSPPKRPSGRRNTGELFF. This chain links TRBV18 with TRBJ2-2, with 11 bases fitting TRBD2. The germline gives CDR1 KGHSH, CDR2 LQKENI. V shed 0 bases and J 1 base; nucleotides not matched to a gene: 10. The CDR3 contains 20 residues.

The J gene is TRBJ1-2, the V gene TRBV7-2; 7 bases match TRBD1. The V segment lost 5 bases and the J segment 3 bases; nucleotides outside the gene matches: 3. This CDR3 is built from 13 residues. Germline V CDR1 and CDR2: SGHTA, FQGNSA. CDR3 loop: CASSPGTDYGYTF. CDR3 sequence (DNA): TGTGCCAGCAGCCCCGGGACAGACTATGGCTACACCTTC. The whole variable domain, filled in from reference TRBV7-2 and TRBJ1-2, reads GAGVSQSPSNKVTEKGKDVELRCDPISGHTALYWYRQSLGQGLEFLIYFQGNSAPDKSGLPSDRFSAERTGGSVSTLTIQRTQQEDSAVYLCASSPGTDYGYTFGSGTRLTVV.

The chain employs TRBV6-1 and TRBJ2-7, with 8 bases lining up with TRBD1. The CDR3 has 13 residues. Germline CDR1 and CDR2: MNHNS and SASEGT. The trim removed 2 bases at V and 10 bases at J, leaving 7 bases unmatched. The CDR3 loop is CASSELTGDRQYF. The CDR3 region has the DNA TGTGCCAGCAGTGAACTGACAGGGGATAGACAGTACTTC.

This rearrangement joins TRBV6-5 to TRBJ1-2; a weak D match, TRBD1 (5 bases). The germline V and J ends were trimmed by 5 bases and 12 bases, with 16 bases remaining between them. The CDR3 spans 12 residues. The germline V gene encodes CDR1 MNHEY and CDR2 SVGAGI. The CDR3 reads CASSTLAGPHTF. The CDR3 DNA sequence: TGTGCCAGCAGTACTCTAGCGGGGCCGCACACCTTC.

The gene calls are TRBV7-2 and TRBJ1-5; weak D call: TRBD1 (6 bases). The CDR3 loop spans 17 amino acids. The germline V and J ends were trimmed by 4 bases and 5 bases, with 21 bases remaining between them. CDR1 and CDR2 from the germline V gene are SGHTA and FQGNSA. Written as DNA, the CDR3 is TGTGCCAGCAGCTCAGGGGTGGGGGGGCTGCCTTATCAGCCCCAGCATTTT. Encoded protein: CASSSGVGGLPYQPQHF.

The V and J genes are TRBV19 and TRBJ1-2; TRBD1 aligns across 8 bases. V shed 6 bases, J shed 2 bases, and the junction held 8 bases outside the gene matches. Per germline, CDR1 LNHDA and CDR2 SQIVND (reference sequence). This CDR3 spans 15 amino acids. In DNA, the CDR3 is TGTGCCAGTAGCAACGACAGGGGTAACAACTATGGCTACACCTTC. It yields the protein CASSNDRGNNYGYTF.

V and J are TRBV28 and TRBJ2-1; D remains unclear. The CDR3 consists of 14 residues. Between the trimmed V and J ends, which lost 3 bases and 4 bases, there was a span of 10 bases. CDR1 is MDHEN, CDR2 SYDVKM, per germline. CDR3 residues: CASSFKNNYNEQFF. Written as DNA, the CDR3 is TGTGCCAGCAGTTTTAAGAACAATTACAATGAGCAGTTCTTC.

The rearrangement joins TRBV2 to TRBJ2-3; D is possibly TRBD1 (6 bases). The germline V gene encodes CDR1 SNHLY and CDR2 FYNNEI. Trimming took off 5 bases at V and 2 bases at J, with 11 bases between the two ends. The CDR3 is 14 amino acids. In DNA form, the CDR3 reads TGTGCCAGCAGTTCGGGACATATCACAGATACGCAGTATTTT. Amino acids: CASSSGHITDTQYF.

DNA for the CDR3: TGTGCCACGCTGGGCAGGGGGCTTATCGGTTCTGAAGCTTTCTTT. Its protein is CATLGRGLIGSEAFF. The chain couples TRBV15 to TRBJ1-1; 8 positions agree with TRBD1. This CDR3 spans 15 amino acids. V shed 9 bases, J shed 6 bases, and the junction held 15 bases outside the gene matches. CDR1 and CDR2 from the germline V gene are LNHNV and YYDKDF (reference sequence).

The V gene is TRBV20-1, the J gene TRBJ2-3; no clear D. The CDR3 extends over 11 amino acids. CDR1 is DFQATT, CDR2 SNEGSKA, per germline (reference sequence). Trimming took 4 bases from V and 1 from J, leaving 3 bases between them. The CDR3 DNA reads as TGCAGTGCTACTCGCACAGATACGCAGTATTTT. Its translation is CSATRTDTQYF.

The chain's CDR3 is CASSIANSPTYGYTF. As DNA, the CDR3 is TGTGCCAGTAGTATAGCAAACAGTCCTACCTATGGCTACACCTTC. This chain joins TRBV19 and TRBJ1-2; no definite D call. The V and J ends lost 1 base and 4 bases respectively, with 13 bases between them. Per the germline V gene, CDR1 is LNHDA and CDR2 is SQIVND (reference sequence). The CDR3 is 15 residues long.

This clone was seen just once. This chain connects TRBV11-2 to TRBJ2-2; D is ambiguous. Trimming removed 2 bases at V and 6 bases at J, with 4 bases between. This CDR3 has 12 amino acids. The germline V gene encodes CDR1 SGHAT and CDR2 FQNNGV. Here the CDR3 DNA reads TGTGCCAGCAGCTTATCCTCCGGGGAGCTGTTTTTT. Encoded protein: CASSLSSGELFF.

CDR3 in amino acids: CAISDPRTGNYGYTF. The CDR3 DNA reads as TGTGCCATCAGTGACCCTCGGACAGGGAACTATGGCTACACCTTC. The chain has TRBV10-3 and TRBJ1-2; TRBD1 agrees at 8 bases. In germline, CDR1 is ENHRY, CDR2 SYGVKD. V dropped 3 bases and J dropped 2; count of bases not matched to a gene: 5. This CDR3 region has 15 residues.